Listed here are 24 T cell receptor beta chains from one sample, sequenced in a study of regulatory T cells in long-lasting Graves disease. Time point reported: newly diagnosed GD, antithyroid drugs for less than 3 months. PBMC RNA served as the TCR library source. Building of the TCR beta libraries involved iRepertoire HTBI primers and Arm-PCR of CDR3 regions. TCRdb ran MiXCR on the multiplex PCR reads and lists one entry per CDR3 protein. The sample comprises 320,000 or so distinct CDR3 sequences, 15% to 20% of which are singletons, and roughly 40% rests with the top ten. This material consisted of peripheral blood mononuclear cells (PBMCs), taken at new diagnosis, from a patient treated with antithyroid drugs. These receptor sequences come from a female donor with Graves disease.

About this clonotype itself: One base away lies a much larger clone, so this may be a sequencing read error. J is TRBJ2-7 and V is TRBV6-2 or TRBV6-3, with 10 bases lining up with TRBD2. Germline V gives CDR1 MNHEY, CDR2 SVGEGT. This CDR3 has 15 residues. The CDR3 loop reads CAGSPGSGRAHEQYF. The CDR3 DNA reads TGTGCCGGCAGTCCGGGGAGCGGGAGGGCCCACGAGCAGTACTTC.

The sample holds many counts of this clonotype. The chain combines TRBV12-3 or TRBV12-4 with TRBJ1-2; 7 bases map to TRBD1. V dropped 6 bases and J dropped 2; count of bases not matched to a gene: 6. The CDR3 length is 14 residues. CDR3 coding DNA: TGTGCCAGCAGGCAGGGGGTGGGGAACTATGGCTACACCTTC. It specifies CASRQGVGNYGYTF.

This clonotype has a handful of counts. This chain uses TRBV7-8 with TRBJ2-1; no definite D call. Germline V CDR1 and CDR2: SGHVS, FQNEAQ. With 4 bases removed from V and 7 bases from J, the gap between germline ends came to 8 bases. The CDR3 length is 12 residues. The CDR3 DNA reads TGTGCCAGCAGCTCGGAATGGAATGAGCAGTTCTTC. It is translated as CASSSEWNEQFF.

The gene calls are TRBV5-1 and TRBJ2-5; D is perhaps TRBD2 (6 bases). Germline V gene data show CDR1 as SGHRS and CDR2 as YFSETQ. The V gene lost 0 bases and the J gene lost 1 base, with 13 bases spanning the gap. The CDR3 runs 16 residues. This CDR3 reads CASSLGGVGGQETQYF. As DNA, the CDR3 is TGCGCCAGCAGCTTGGGGGGCGTCGGGGGCCAAGAGACCCAGTACTTC.

The rearrangement joins TRBV24-1 to TRBJ2-5; 12 bases match TRBD1. Germline V CDR1 and CDR2: KGHDR, SFDVKD. The CDR3 has 15 amino acids. After removal of 3 bases from V and 5 bases from J, the junction contained 3 bases not matched to a gene. The CDR3 loop reads CATSDRDRGPETQYF. The CDR3 nucleotides are TGTGCCACCAGTGATCGGGACAGGGGGCCTGAGACCCAGTACTTC.

This clonotype was found many times. This chain connects TRBV6-1 to TRBJ2-3; 9 bases are a match to TRBD2. The CDR3 totals 15 residues. The ends lost 4 bases at V and 2 bases at J; junction bases unmatched: 4. Germline V gives CDR1 MNHNS, CDR2 SASEGT. As DNA, the CDR3 is TGTGCCAGCAGTGGACTAGCGGAGTACACAGATACGCAGTATTTT. Translation: CASSGLAEYTDTQYF.

On this clonotype: It is likely a read error, because the conserved phenylalanine at the end of the CDR3 is missing. The V call is TRBV6-1, the J call TRBJ2-7, with 10 bases identical to TRBD2. Germline V gene lookup returns CDR1 MNHNS and CDR2 SASEGT. The CDR3 has 16 amino acids. With 6 bases clipped from V and 3 bases from J, the junction kept 11 bases outside the gene matches. The CDR3 DNA follows: TGTGCCAGCAGGGCCCCCCTAGCGGGAGTTCTCTACGAGCAGTACTCC. It specifies CASRAPLAGVLYEQYS.

This clonotype was seen repeatedly, ten times or more. The V gene is TRBV18, the J gene TRBJ1-4, with TRBD1 as a possible D gene (5 bases). The V end was cut by 1 base, the J end by 7 bases, with 13 bases between. From germline, CDR1 is KGHSH and CDR2 LQKENI. The CDR3 runs to 15 residues. CDR3 bases: TGTGCCAGCTCACCACGGGGGGTGATAAGTGAAAAACTGTTTTTT. Translating gives CASSPRGVISEKLFF.

The chain combines TRBV19 with TRBJ2-1, with D perhaps matching TRBD1 (6 bases). This CDR3 contains 13 residues. Germline lookup yields CDR1 LNHDA and CDR2 SQIVND (reference sequence). Trimming took 3 bases from V and 15 from J, leaving 18 bases between them. The DNA of the CDR3 is TGTGCCAGTAGTATCTCAGGGGCCAGCCTAGGGTTCTTC. Its protein product is CASSISGASLGFF.

J is TRBJ1-2 and V is TRBV28; 7 positions agree with TRBD1. Germline-derived CDR1 and CDR2 are MDHEN and SYDVKM. The V segment lost 6 bases and the J segment 4 bases; nucleotides outside the gene matches: 8. The CDR3 has 14 residues. The CDR3 protein is CASRDRQGFYGYTF. CDR3 in DNA: TGTGCCAGCAGAGATCGACAGGGCTTCTATGGCTACACCTTC.

This clonotype was counted many times. This chain connects TRBV30 to TRBJ1-5, with D perhaps matching TRBD1 (6 bases). CDR3 length equals 15 residues. V lost 2 bases to trimming and J lost 2 bases, with 13 bases between them. CDR1 is GTSNPN and CDR2 is SVGIG in the germline V gene (reference sequence). CDR3 region: CAWSIPTGRNQPQHF. The CDR3 DNA reads as TGTGCCTGGAGTATACCGACAGGCCGCAATCAGCCCCAGCATTTT.

This clonotype was recorded at least ten times. The genes are TRBV27 and TRBJ2-7; maybe TRBD2 (6 bases). This CDR3 region has 13 residues. The germline CDR1 and CDR2 sequences are MNHEY and SMNVEV (reference sequence). Trimming took 3 bases from V and 5 from J, leaving 11 bases between them. CDR3 in DNA: TGTGCCAGCAGTTTGCTGTGGACTAACGAGCAGTACTTC. Its translation: CASSLLWTNEQYF.

The CDR3 sequence: CASSIGQGDSPLHF. CDR3 coding DNA: TGTGCCAGTAGTATCGGACAGGGGGATTCACCCCTCCACTTT. The J gene is TRBJ1-6, the V gene TRBV19; TRBD1 matches 10 bases. This CDR3 has 14 residues. Trimming took 3 bases from V and 8 from J; bases not matched to a gene: 1. From germline, CDR1 is LNHDA and CDR2 SQIVND (reference sequence).

This clonotype was recorded many times. This sequence joins TRBV20-1 and TRBJ2-1; TRBD2 is a possible D gene (5 bases). V was pared by 2 bases and J by 2 bases, with 7 bases between. The CDR3 contains 13 residues. Germline assignment: CDR1 DFQATT and CDR2 SNEGSKA (reference sequence). CDR3 DNA: TGCAGTGCTAGATCTAGCCCCTACAATGAGCAGTTCTTC. Translated: CSARSSPYNEQFF.

The chain recombines TRBV28 with TRBJ1-4; possibly TRBD1 for D (5 bases). The length of the CDR3 is 15 residues. Germline CDR1 reads MDHEN; CDR2 reads SYDVKM. V was clipped by 6 bases and J by 7 bases, with 18 bases between them. CDR3 region: CASRLEGRVGEKLFF. The CDR3 nucleotides are TGTGCCAGCAGACTAGAGGGCAGGGTGGGTGAAAAACTGTTTTTT.

The genes are TRBV20-1 and TRBJ2-5, with unresolved D. CDR3 length equals 12 residues. Germline V gives CDR1 DFQATT, CDR2 SNEGSKA (reference sequence). Trimming left V 5 bases short and J 5 bases short, with 12 bases between. The CDR3 nucleotides read TGCAGTGCTCCCAAGCTCGGGGAGACCCAGTACTTC. The encoded protein is CSAPKLGETQYF.

The chain links TRBV9 to TRBJ1-1; D is ambiguous. V was clipped by 0 bases and J by 7 bases, with 10 bases between them. Germline V gene sequence: CDR1 SGDLS, CDR2 YYNGEE. The CDR3 consists of 13 residues. The DNA of the CDR3 is TGTGCCAGCAGCGTAGGCGCAGAATATGAAGCTTTCTTT. Amino acid sequence: CASSVGAEYEAFF.

The V gene is TRBV24-1, the J gene TRBJ1-5; 7 nucleotides align to TRBD1. The V segment lost 9 bases and the J segment 4 bases; nucleotides outside the gene matches: 2. Germline loops: CDR1 KGHDR, CDR2 SFDVKD. The CDR3 loop spans 12 amino acids. DNA of the CDR3: TGTGCCACCGGACAGGCGAATCAGCCCCAGCATTTT. Its protein is CATGQANQPQHF.

This clonotype came up many times. The rearrangement uses TRBV20-1 and TRBJ2-5; possible D gene TRBD2, 5 bases. The CDR3 length is 15 residues. CDR1 DFQATT and CDR2 SNEGSKA come from the germline V gene (reference sequence). Trimming stripped 0 bases from V and 4 bases from J, with 15 bases between. CDR3 sequence: CSARDFRGIGETQYF. In DNA form, the CDR3 reads TGCAGTGCTAGAGATTTTAGAGGGATCGGAGAGACCCAGTACTTC.

This clonotype was seen repeatedly, ten times or more. J is TRBJ2-2 and V is TRBV3-1; TRBD1 matches at 7 bases. CDR1 and CDR2 from the germline V gene are LGHDT and YNNKEL (reference sequence). The CDR3 covers 16 residues. J gave up 5 bases and V 1 base, and 7 bases lay outside the gene matches. The CDR3 loop is CASSQVRQGPTGELFF. The CDR3 DNA reads as TGTGCCAGCAGCCAAGTCCGACAGGGACCAACCGGGGAGCTGTTTTTT.

Only one count was recorded for this clonotype. With only one base between it and a far larger clone, this is likely a read error. CDR3 residues: CASSITGDEQFF. The CDR3 nucleotides read TGTGCCAGTAGTATTACAGGGGACGAGCAGTTCTTC. The chain recombines TRBV19 with TRBJ2-1, with 7 bases lining up with TRBD1. The germline V gene has CDR1 LNHDA and CDR2 SQIVND (reference sequence). The CDR3 spans 12 residues. J gave up 10 bases and V 3 bases, and 3 bases lay outside the gene matches.

The chain recombines TRBV10-2 with TRBJ2-1, with TRBD2 matching 7 bases. This CDR3 region has 13 residues. From germline, CDR1 is WSHSY and CDR2 SAAADI. V was clipped by 8 bases and J by 6 bases; unmatched bases: 7. The CDR3 loop is CASHGRESNEQFF. For the CDR3, the DNA is TGCGCCAGCCACGGGCGGGAGAGCAATGAGCAGTTCTTC.

This clonotype was counted many times. J is TRBJ2-1 and V is TRBV11-3; TRBD2 matches at 7 bases. Trimming removed 5 bases from V and 6 bases from J; junction bases left unmatched: 16. This CDR3 has 17 amino acids. Per the germline V gene, CDR1 is SGHNT and CDR2 is YENEEA. The CDR3 bases are TGTGCCAGCAGCCTTTCGAGGATGGGGGAGGGAACCAATGAGCAGTTCTTC. Protein sequence: CASSLSRMGEGTNEQFF.

The table lists this clonotype with a count of one. V is TRBV27 and J is TRBJ2-3, with TRBD1 identical over 9 bases. The DNA end is a closer match to TRBJ2-5, so the J assignment may be wrong. Germline CDR1 MNHEY, CDR2 SMNVEV (reference sequence). CDR3 length: 15 residues. The CDR3 DNA reads TGTGCCAGCAGCCTCCGGGACAGGGTCGGAAAGACCCAGTACTTC. Translated: CASSLRDRVGKTQYF.